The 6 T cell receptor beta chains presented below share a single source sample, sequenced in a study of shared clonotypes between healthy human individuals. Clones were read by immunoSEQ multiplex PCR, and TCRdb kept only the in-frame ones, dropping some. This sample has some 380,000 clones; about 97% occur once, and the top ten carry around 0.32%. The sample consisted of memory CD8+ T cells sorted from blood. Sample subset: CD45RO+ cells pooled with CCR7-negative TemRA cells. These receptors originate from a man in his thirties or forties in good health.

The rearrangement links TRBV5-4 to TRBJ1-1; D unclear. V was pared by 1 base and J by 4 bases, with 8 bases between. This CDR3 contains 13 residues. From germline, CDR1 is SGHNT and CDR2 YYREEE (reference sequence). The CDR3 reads CASSLKGGTEAFF. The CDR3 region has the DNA TGTGCCAGCAGCTTGAAGGGAGGCACTGAAGCTTTCTTT.

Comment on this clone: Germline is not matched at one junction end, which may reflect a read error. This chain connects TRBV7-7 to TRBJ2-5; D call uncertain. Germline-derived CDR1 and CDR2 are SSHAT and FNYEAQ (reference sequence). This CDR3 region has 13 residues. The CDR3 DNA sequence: TGTGCTAGCAGCTTGGGATTCCAAGAGACCCAGTACTTC. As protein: CASSLGFQETQYF.

This chain's CDR3 is CASSQQTATNEKLFF. In nucleotides, the CDR3 is TGTGCCAGCAGCCAGCAAACTGCAACTAATGAAAAACTGTTTTTT. The chain links TRBV4-2 to TRBJ1-4, with D uncertain. Germline lookup yields CDR1 LGHNA and CDR2 YNFKEQ. The V gene lost 3 bases and the J gene lost 0 bases, with 8 bases spanning the gap. The CDR3 extends over 15 amino acids.

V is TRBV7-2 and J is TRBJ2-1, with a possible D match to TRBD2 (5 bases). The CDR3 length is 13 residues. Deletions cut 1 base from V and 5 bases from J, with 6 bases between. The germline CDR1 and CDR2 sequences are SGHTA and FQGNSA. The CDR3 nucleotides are TGTGCCAGCAGCTTAGACGGGGACAATGAGCAGTTCTTC. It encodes CASSLDGDNEQFF.

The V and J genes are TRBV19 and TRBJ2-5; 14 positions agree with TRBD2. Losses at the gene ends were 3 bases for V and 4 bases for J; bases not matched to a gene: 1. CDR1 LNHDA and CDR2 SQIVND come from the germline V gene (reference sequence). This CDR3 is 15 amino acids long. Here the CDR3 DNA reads TGTGCCAGTAGTATGGGACTAGCGGGAGTAGAGACCCAGTACTTC. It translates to CASSMGLAGVETQYF.

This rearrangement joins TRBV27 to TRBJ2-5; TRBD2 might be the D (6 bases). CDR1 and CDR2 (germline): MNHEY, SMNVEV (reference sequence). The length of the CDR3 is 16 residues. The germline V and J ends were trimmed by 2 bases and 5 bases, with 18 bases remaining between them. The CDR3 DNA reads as TGTGCCAGCAGTTTAACGGGAGCGGTAAGCAGGGAGACCCAGTACTTC. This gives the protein CASSLTGAVSRETQYF.